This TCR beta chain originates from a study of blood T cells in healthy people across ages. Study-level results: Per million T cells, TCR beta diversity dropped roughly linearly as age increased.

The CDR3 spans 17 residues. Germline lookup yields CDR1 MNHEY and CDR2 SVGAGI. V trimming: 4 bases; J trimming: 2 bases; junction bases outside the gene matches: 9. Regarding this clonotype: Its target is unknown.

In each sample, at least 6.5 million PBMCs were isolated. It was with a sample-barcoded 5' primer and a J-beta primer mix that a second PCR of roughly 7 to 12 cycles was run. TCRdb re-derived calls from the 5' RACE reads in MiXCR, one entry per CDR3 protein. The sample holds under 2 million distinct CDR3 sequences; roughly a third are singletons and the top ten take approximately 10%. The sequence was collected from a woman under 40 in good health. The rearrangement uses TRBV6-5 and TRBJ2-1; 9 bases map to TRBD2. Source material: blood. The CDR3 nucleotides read TGTGCCAGCAGTTCCCTTCCCGGGACTAGCACCTACAATGAGCAGTTCTTC. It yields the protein CASSSLPGTSTYNEQFF.